Each of the 10 T cell receptor beta chains below was sequenced from the same sample in a study of cytomegalovirus exposure and HLA in healthy donors. Primers for the PCR totalled 60 Vbeta and 13 Jbeta. Profiling relied on immunoSEQ multiplex PCR, and the TCRdb table lists in-frame clones only, not all of them. Of around 300,000 clones in the sample, approximately 90% are singletons; the top ten hold about 2%. The sequenced material came from PBMCs. Source of these receptors: a young woman in good health and CMV-seronegative.

This chain links TRBV11-2 with TRBJ2-7; no clear D gene. V lost 4 bases and J lost 2, with 6 bases in between. The CDR3 has 12 amino acids. CDR1 SGHAT and CDR2 FQNNGV come from the germline V gene. CDR3 region: CASSSSTYEQYF. The CDR3 nucleotides read TGTGCCAGCAGCTCATCAACCTACGAGCAGTACTTC.

V usage is TRBV20-1 and J usage is TRBJ1-1, with D tentatively TRBD1 (6 bases). The V and J ends lost 5 bases and 6 bases respectively, with 10 bases between them. Germline CDR1 is DFQATT and CDR2 is SNEGSKA (reference sequence). CDR3 length equals 11 residues. The CDR3 spells CSAGPGAEAFF. DNA of the CDR3: TGCAGTGCTGGCCCAGGGGCTGAAGCTTTCTTT.

CDR3 coding DNA: TGTGCCAGCAGCCCACAGGGGGAGGTGCGGAACACTGAAGCTTTCTTT. As protein: CASSPQGEVRNTEAFF. This chain links TRBV7-9 with TRBJ1-1, with TRBD1 matching over 8 bases. The germline V gene encodes CDR1 SEHNR and CDR2 FQNEAQ (reference sequence). After removal of 5 bases from V and 1 base from J, the junction contained 9 bases not matched to a gene. The CDR3 contains 16 residues.

V usage is TRBV5-4 and J usage is TRBJ2-1; TRBD2 matches at 7 bases. V lost 0 bases to trimming and J lost 5 bases; unmatched junction nucleotides: 5. Germline CDR1 and CDR2: SGHNT and YYREEE (reference sequence). The CDR3 contains 15 residues. CDR3 amino acids: CASSLAGGQDNEQFF. The CDR3 DNA reads TGTGCCAGCAGCTTGGCGGGGGGTCAAGACAATGAGCAGTTCTTC.

The rearrangement joins TRBV5-4 to TRBJ2-1, with no clear D. This CDR3 has 12 amino acids. Germline CDR1 SGHNT, CDR2 YYREEE (reference sequence). The V gene lost 4 bases and the J gene lost 6 bases, with 8 bases spanning the gap. The CDR3 DNA reads as TGTGCCAGCAGCCTCGAGCGCAATGAGCAGTTCTTC. This codes for CASSLERNEQFF.

The rearrangement links TRBV5-1 to TRBJ1-4; maybe TRBD1 (5 bases). Germline CDR1 reads SGHRS; CDR2 reads YFSETQ. The CDR3 runs 14 residues. Trimming left V 5 bases short and J 4 bases short, with 12 bases between. The CDR3: CASSDQGGNEKLFF. CDR3 DNA sequence: TGCGCCAGCAGTGATCAGGGTGGTAATGAAAAACTGTTTTTT.

In nucleotides, the CDR3 is TGCGCCAGCAGCGGCGGCGGACTAGCGGGGGGGCTAGAGACCCAGTACTTC. Translating gives CASSGGGLAGGLETQYF. The chain carries TRBV5-1 and TRBJ2-5; 15 nucleotides line up with TRBD2. The CDR3 length is 17 residues. J lost 4 bases, V lost 4 bases, and 8 bases had no gene match. Germline values: CDR1 SGHRS, CDR2 YFSETQ.

V is TRBV6-5 and J is TRBJ2-1, with D tentatively TRBD2 (7 bases). V was clipped by 5 bases and J by 7 bases, with 18 bases between them. The CDR3 totals 15 residues. Germline V CDR1 and CDR2: MNHEY, SVGAGI. CDR3: CASSILRGGQNEQFF. As DNA, the CDR3 is TGTGCCAGCAGTATCTTGAGGGGGGGCCAAAATGAGCAGTTCTTC.

This clone was counted once. This sequence joins TRBV9 and TRBJ2-1; 8 bases fit TRBD1. The CDR3 loop spans 19 amino acids. Per germline, CDR1 SGDLS and CDR2 YYNGEE. With V trimmed by 3 bases and J by 0 bases, 14 bases remained unmatched. The chain's CDR3 is CASSAGQGRTRGSYNEQFF. The CDR3 DNA is TGTGCCAGCAGCGCCGGACAGGGTAGGACAAGGGGCTCCTACAATGAGCAGTTCTTC.

As regards this clone: Other DNA sequences in this sample translate to the same CDR3. The CDR3 DNA reads as TGTGCCAGCAGCTTGGGAGCCGGGGTCAGTCGTAACGAGCAGTACTTC. Residues: CASSLGAGVSRNEQYF. The chain links TRBV5-4 to TRBJ2-7; TRBD2 is a possible D gene (5 bases). The ends were cut back, 0 bases at V and 5 bases at J, with 18 bases in the middle. Germline V CDR1 and CDR2: SGHNT, YYREEE (reference sequence). The CDR3 totals 16 residues.